The T cell receptor beta chain under discussion was sequenced for a study of shared clonotypes between healthy human individuals. The study's findings and limits: Collection of samples was limited to blood; tissue repertoires likely differ. Researchers found naive subsets generally carried larger estimated richness than memory subsets.

Produced via immunoSEQ multiplex PCR; TCRdb's table is partial and in-frame only. Of about 700,000 clones listed, under 95% are singletons. Naivety among CD8 cells was defined by CD45RO negativity and positive CCR7 selection, thereby excluding terminally differentiated effector memory CD45RA+ cells. This clone was found once. Its target is not known. Material for sequencing was naive CD8+ T cells sorted from blood. This TCR derives from a man aged 30 to 45 in good health.

The CDR3 coding sequence is TGTGCCAGCAGCTTTCCCAATGACAGTCAAGAGACCCAGTACTTC. This sequence encodes CASSFPNDSQETQYF. The V and J genes are TRBV7-9 and TRBJ2-5; D perhaps matches TRBD1 (5 bases). The length of the CDR3 is 15 residues. Germline V gives CDR1 SEHNR, CDR2 FQNEAQ (reference sequence). V lost 3 bases and J 2 bases, leaving 13 bases between the germline ends.